A single sample is the source of the 8 T cell receptor beta chains below, sequenced in a study of blood T cells in healthy people across ages. A second about 7 to 11 cycle PCR used barcoded and J-beta primers. Each CDR3 protein is one row after TCRdb ran MiXCR on the 5' RACE reads. The table has hundreds of thousands of distinct CDR3 sequences, around two thirds seen once. The sample comprised blood. The receptors derive from a man aged 25 to 40 in good health.

This rearrangement joins TRBV20-1 to TRBJ1-6; tentative D call: TRBD1 (5 bases). From germline, CDR1 is DFQATT and CDR2 SNEGSKA (reference sequence). This CDR3 has 14 residues. V was trimmed by 6 bases and J by 9 bases, leaving 18 bases between them. This CDR3 is CSAQTGRTGSPLHF. CDR3 nucleotide sequence: TGCAGTGCCCAAACAGGAAGAACCGGTTCACCCCTCCACTTT.

This sequence joins TRBV29-1 and TRBJ2-3; D is possibly TRBD1 or TRBD2 (5 bases each). The CDR3 sequence is 11 residues long. V dropped 7 bases and J dropped 7 bases, with 12 bases sitting between them. Per germline, CDR1 SQVTM and CDR2 ANQGSEA. CDR3 loop: CSGDQTYTQYF. The DNA of the CDR3 is TGCAGCGGGGACCAAACTTATACGCAGTATTTT.

This chain links TRBV30 with TRBJ1-2, with TRBD1 as a possible D gene (6 bases). Germline lookup yields CDR1 GTSNPN and CDR2 SVGIG (reference sequence). V lost 4 bases and J 6 bases, leaving 12 bases between the germline ends. CDR3 length: 12 residues. CDR3 amino acids: CAWKGGMDGYTF. The CDR3 DNA follows: TGTGCCTGGAAGGGGGGTATGGATGGCTACACCTTC.

J is TRBJ2-3 and V is TRBV2; D gene unclear. Germline CDR1 SNHLY, CDR2 FYNNEI. V gave up 8 bases and J gave up 2 bases, with 11 bases separating them. CDR3 size: 13 residues. The CDR3, as DNA: TGTGCCAGCCAAGAGCAGTACACAGATACGCAGTATTTT. This codes for CASQEQYTDTQYF.

This clonotype was seen a handful of times. The genes are TRBV5-1 and TRBJ2-1; TRBD2 matches 7 bases. Germline V CDR1 and CDR2: SGHRS, YFSETQ. The V gene end was trimmed by 2 bases and the J gene end by 5 bases; junction bases not matched to a gene: 7. CDR3 length: 15 residues. The CDR3 is CASSFAAGSDNEQFF. The CDR3 DNA follows: TGCGCCAGCAGCTTCGCAGCGGGGAGCGACAATGAGCAGTTCTTC. The variable domain in full, completed from reference TRBV5-1 and TRBJ2-1, reads KAGVTQTPRYLIKTRGQQVTLSCSPISGHRSVSWYQQTPGQGLQFLFEYFSETQRNKGNFPGRFSGRQFSNSRSEMNVSTLELGDSALYLCASSFAAGSDNEQFFGPGTRLTVL.

This clonotype has only a few counts. The chain employs TRBV5-1 and TRBJ2-1, with D perhaps TRBD2 (5 bases). The CDR3 has 15 amino acids. V was pared by 0 bases and J by 7 bases, with 14 bases between. Germline V gene lookup returns CDR1 SGHRS and CDR2 YFSETQ. The CDR3 nucleotides read TGCGCCAGCAGCTTGGTCGGAGGATCCCGGAATGAGCAGTTCTTC. Translating it yields CASSLVGGSRNEQFF.

About this clonotype itself: One end of the junction fails to match germline, which may point to a read error. This chain uses TRBV29-1 with TRBJ2-7; 8 nucleotides agree with TRBD2. CDR3 length: 14 amino acids. Germline CDR1 and CDR2: SQVTM and ANQGSEA. In DNA, the CDR3 is TGCAGCGTCCGGTCACTAGCGGCCTCCGACGAGCAGTACTTC. The encoded protein is CSVRSLAASDEQYF.

Details on this clonotype: Its ends do not fully match the called genes, so a read error is possible. The chain recombines TRBV12-3 or TRBV12-4 with TRBJ2-1, with 10 bases matching TRBD2. There are 15 residues in the CDR3. The CDR3 sequence: CASSQLAGPYNGQFF. DNA for the CDR3: TGTGCCAGCAGTCAACTAGCGGGGCCCTACAATGGGCAGTTCTTC.